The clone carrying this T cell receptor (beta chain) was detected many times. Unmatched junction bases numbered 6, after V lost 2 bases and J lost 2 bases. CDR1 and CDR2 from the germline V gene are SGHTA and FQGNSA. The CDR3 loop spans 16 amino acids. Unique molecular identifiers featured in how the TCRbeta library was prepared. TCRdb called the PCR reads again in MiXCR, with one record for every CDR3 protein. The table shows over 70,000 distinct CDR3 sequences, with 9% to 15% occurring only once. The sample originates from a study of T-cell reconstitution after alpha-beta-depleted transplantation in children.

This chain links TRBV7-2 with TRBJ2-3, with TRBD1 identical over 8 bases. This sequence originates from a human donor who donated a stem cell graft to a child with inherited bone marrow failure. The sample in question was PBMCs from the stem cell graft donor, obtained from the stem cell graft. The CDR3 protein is CASSLRRTGTTDTQYF. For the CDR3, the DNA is TGTGCCAGCAGCTTAAGGCGGACAGGGACCACAGATACGCAGTATTTT. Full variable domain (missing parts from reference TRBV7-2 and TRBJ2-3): GAGVSQSPSNKVTEKGKDVELRCDPISGHTALYWYRQSLGQGLEFLIYFQGNSAPDKSGLPSDRFSAERTGGSVSTLTIQRTQQEDSAVYLCASSLRRTGTTDTQYFGPGTRLTVL.